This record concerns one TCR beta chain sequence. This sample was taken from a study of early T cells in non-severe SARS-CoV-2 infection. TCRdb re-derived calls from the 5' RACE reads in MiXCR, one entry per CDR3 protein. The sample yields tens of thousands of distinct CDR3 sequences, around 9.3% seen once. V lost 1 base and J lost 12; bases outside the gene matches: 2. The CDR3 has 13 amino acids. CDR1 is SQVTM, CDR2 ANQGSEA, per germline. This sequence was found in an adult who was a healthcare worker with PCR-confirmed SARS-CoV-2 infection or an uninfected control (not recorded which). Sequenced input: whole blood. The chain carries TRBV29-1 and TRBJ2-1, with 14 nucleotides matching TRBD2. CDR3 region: CSVEGLAGGGQFF. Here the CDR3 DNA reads TGCAGCGTTGAAGGACTAGCGGGAGGGGGGCAGTTCTTC.